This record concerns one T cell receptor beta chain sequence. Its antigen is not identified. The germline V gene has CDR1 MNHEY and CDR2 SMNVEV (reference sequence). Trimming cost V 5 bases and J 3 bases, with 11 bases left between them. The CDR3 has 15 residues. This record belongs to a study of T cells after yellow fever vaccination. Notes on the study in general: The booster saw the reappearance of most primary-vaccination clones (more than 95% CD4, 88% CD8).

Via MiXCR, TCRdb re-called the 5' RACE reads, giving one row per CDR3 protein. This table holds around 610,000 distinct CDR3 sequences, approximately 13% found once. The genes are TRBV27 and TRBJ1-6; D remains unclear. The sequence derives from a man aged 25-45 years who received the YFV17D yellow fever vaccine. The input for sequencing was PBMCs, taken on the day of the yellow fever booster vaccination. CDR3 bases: TGTGCCAGCAGTCCCTCTGGGGACTATAATTCACCCCTCCACTTT. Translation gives CASSPSGDYNSPLHF.